This TCR beta chain originates from a study of shared clonotypes between healthy human individuals. The overall study: CD8 memory received one plate per donor, CD8 naive two, CD4 memory three and CD4 naive three.

Trimming pared 2 bases from V and 3 bases from J, leaving 17 bases between. From germline, CDR1 is MGHDK and CDR2 SYGVNS. This CDR3 is 16 amino acids long. Genomic DNA of every subset was divided equally among multiple immunoSEQ plates. Method: immunoSEQ multiplex PCR; TCRdb's copy keeps in-frame clones and lacks some. The table includes 550,000 to 850,000 clones, 72% detected once. V and J are TRBV25-1 and TRBJ2-7; D is unresolved. This TCR came from a woman in her twenties or thirties in good health. Sequences were obtained from memory CD4+ T cells sorted from blood. Described subset: CD45RA-negative fraction. CDR3 amino acids: CASSEPGGPNHYEQYF. The CDR3 nucleotides are TGTGCCAGCAGTGAACCCGGTGGACCAAATCACTACGAGCAGTACTTC.